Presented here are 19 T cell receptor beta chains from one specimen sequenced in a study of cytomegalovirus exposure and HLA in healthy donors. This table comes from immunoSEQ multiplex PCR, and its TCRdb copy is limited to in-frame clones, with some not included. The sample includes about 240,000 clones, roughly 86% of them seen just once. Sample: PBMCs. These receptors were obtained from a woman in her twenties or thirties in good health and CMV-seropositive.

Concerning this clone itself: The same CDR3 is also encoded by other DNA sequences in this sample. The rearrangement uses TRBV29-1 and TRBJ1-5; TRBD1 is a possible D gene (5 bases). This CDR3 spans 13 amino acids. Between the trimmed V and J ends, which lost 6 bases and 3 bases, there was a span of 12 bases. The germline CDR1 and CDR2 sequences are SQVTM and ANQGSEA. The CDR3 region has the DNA TGCAGCGTCCTGACAGAAATCAATCAGCCCCAGCATTTT. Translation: CSVLTEINQPQHF.

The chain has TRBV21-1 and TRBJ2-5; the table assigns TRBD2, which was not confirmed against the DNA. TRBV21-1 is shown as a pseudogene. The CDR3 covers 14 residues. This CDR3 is CASHQRDTGGSQYF. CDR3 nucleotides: TGTGCCAGCCACCAGCGGGACACGGGGGGGTCCCAGTACTTC.

CDR3 coding DNA: TGTGCCAGCAGCCCTACTAGCGGGAGCAATGAGCAGTTCTTC. This codes for CASSPTSGSNEQFF. The chain combines TRBV9 with TRBJ2-1; 11 nucleotides align to TRBD2. The CDR3 totals 14 residues. Losses at the gene ends were 4 bases for V and 6 bases for J; bases not matched to a gene: 3. Germline V gene data show CDR1 as SGDLS and CDR2 as YYNGEE.

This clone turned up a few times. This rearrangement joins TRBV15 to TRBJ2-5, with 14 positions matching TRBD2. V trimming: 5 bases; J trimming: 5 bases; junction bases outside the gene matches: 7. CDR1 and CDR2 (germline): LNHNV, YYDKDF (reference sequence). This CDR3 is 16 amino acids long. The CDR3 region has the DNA TGTGCCACCAGCTCTCGACTAGCGGGAGGGCCGGAGACCCAGTACTTC. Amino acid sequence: CATSSRLAGGPETQYF.

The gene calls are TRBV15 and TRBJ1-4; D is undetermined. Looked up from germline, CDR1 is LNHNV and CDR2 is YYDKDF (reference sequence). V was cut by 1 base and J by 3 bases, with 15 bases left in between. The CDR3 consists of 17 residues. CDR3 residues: CATSRGGRGTANEKLFF. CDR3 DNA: TGTGCCACCAGCAGAGGGGGTCGGGGAACGGCTAATGAAAAACTGTTTTTT.

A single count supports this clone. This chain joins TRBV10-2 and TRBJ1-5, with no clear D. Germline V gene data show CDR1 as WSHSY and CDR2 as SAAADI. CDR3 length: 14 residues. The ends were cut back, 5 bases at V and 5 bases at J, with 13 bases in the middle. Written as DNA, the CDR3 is TGCGCCAGCAGTCTCTCGGCAGGATATCAGCCCCAGCATTTT. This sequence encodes CASSLSAGYQPQHF.

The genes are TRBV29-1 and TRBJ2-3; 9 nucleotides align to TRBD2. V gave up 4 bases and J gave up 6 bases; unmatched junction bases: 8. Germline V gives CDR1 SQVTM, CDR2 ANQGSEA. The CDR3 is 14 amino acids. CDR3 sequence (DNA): TGCAGCGTTGTTATAGCGGGAGTGTCCGATACGCAGTATTTT. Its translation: CSVVIAGVSDTQYF.

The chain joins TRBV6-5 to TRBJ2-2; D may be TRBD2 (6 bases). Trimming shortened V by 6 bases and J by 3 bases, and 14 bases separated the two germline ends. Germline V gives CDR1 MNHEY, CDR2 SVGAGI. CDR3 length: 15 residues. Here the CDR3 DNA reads TGTGCCAGCAGGAGAGCGGGCATGGACACCGGGGAGCTGTTTTTT. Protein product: CASRRAGMDTGELFF.

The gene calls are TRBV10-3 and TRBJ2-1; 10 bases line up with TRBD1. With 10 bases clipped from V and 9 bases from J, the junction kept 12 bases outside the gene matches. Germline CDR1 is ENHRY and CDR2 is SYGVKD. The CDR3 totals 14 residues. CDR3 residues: CATKTGGDFTEQFF. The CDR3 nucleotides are TGTGCCACTAAGACAGGGGGCGATTTTACTGAGCAGTTCTTC.

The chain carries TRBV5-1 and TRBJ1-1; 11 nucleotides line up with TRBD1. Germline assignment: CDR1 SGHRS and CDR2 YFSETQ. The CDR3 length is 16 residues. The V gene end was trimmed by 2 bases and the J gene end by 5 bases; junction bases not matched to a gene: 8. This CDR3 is CASSLGTGGSGTEAFF. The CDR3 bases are TGCGCCAGCAGCTTAGGGACAGGGGGGTCTGGGACTGAAGCTTTCTTT.

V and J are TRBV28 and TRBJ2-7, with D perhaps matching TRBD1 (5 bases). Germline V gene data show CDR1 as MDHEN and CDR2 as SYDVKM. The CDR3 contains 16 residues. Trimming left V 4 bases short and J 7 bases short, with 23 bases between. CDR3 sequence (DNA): TGTGCCAGCAGTTGGCTCGTTGAAACAGGCGTTAGGGAGCAGTACTTC. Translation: CASSWLVETGVREQYF.

The CDR3 here is CASTPGTVTSGELFF. The CDR3, as DNA: TGTGCCAGCACTCCTGGGACAGTGACGTCCGGGGAGCTGTTTTTT. The chain joins TRBV27 to TRBJ2-2; TRBD1 agrees at 7 bases. V gave up 7 bases and J gave up 6 bases; unmatched junction bases: 11. The length of the CDR3 is 15 residues. CDR1 is MNHEY, CDR2 SMNVEV, per germline (reference sequence).

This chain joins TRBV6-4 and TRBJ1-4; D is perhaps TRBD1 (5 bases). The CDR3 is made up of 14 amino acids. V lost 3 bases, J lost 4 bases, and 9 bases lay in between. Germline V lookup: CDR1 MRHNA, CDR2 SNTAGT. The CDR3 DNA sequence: TGTGCCAGCAGTGAGGGAGGGGTTAATGAAAAACTGTTTTTT. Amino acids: CASSEGGVNEKLFF.

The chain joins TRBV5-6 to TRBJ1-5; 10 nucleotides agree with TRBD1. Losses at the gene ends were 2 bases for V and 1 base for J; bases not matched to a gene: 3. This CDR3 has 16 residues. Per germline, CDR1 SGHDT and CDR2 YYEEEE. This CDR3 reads CASSFGTGESNQPQHF. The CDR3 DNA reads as TGTGCCAGCAGCTTTGGGACAGGGGAAAGCAATCAGCCCCAGCATTTT.

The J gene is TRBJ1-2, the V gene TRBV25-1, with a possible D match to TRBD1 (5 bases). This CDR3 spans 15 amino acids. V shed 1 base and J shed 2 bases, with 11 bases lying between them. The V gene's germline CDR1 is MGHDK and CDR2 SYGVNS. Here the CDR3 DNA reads TGTGCCAGCAGTGAATCGACAGAGGCCAACTATGGCTACACCTTC. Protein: CASSESTEANYGYTF.

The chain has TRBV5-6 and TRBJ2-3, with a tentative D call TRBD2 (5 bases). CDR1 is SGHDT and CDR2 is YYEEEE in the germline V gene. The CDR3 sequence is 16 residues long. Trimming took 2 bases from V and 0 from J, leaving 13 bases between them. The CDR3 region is CASSFGVAPSTDTQYF. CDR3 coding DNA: TGTGCCAGCAGCTTCGGGGTCGCCCCTAGCACAGATACGCAGTATTTT. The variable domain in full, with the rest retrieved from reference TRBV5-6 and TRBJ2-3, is DAGVTQSPTHLIKTRGQQVTLRCSPKSGHDTVSWYQQALGQGPQFIFQYYEEEERQRGNFPDRFSGHQFPNYSSELNVNALLLGDSALYLCASSFGVAPSTDTQYFGPGTRLTVL.

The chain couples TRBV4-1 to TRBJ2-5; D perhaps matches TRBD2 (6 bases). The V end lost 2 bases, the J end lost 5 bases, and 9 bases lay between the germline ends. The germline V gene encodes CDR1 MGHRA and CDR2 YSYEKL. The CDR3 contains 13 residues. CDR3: CASSQTEGETQYF. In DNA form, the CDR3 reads TGCGCCAGCAGCCAAACGGAGGGGGAGACCCAGTACTTC.

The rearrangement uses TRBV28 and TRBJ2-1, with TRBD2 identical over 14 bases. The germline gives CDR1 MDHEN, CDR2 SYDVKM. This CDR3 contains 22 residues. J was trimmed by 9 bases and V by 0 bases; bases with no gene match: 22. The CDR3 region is CASSLCGIDGTSGRLLGGEQFF. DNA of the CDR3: TGTGCCAGCAGTTTATGCGGGATAGACGGGACTAGCGGGAGACTTTTAGGTGGTGAGCAGTTCTTC. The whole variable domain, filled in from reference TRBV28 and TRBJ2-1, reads DVKVTQSSRYLVKRTGEKVFLECVQDMDHENMFWYRQDPGLGLRLIYFSYDVKMKEKGDIPEGYSVSREKKERFSLILESASTNQTSMYLCASSLCGIDGTSGRLLGGEQFFGPGTRLTVL.

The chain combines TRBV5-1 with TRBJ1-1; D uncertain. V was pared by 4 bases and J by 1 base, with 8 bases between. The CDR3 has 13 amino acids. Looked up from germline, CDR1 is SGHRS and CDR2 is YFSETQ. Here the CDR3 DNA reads TGCGCCAGCAGCCGGGAGGGGAACACTGAAGCTTTCTTT. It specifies CASSREGNTEAFF.